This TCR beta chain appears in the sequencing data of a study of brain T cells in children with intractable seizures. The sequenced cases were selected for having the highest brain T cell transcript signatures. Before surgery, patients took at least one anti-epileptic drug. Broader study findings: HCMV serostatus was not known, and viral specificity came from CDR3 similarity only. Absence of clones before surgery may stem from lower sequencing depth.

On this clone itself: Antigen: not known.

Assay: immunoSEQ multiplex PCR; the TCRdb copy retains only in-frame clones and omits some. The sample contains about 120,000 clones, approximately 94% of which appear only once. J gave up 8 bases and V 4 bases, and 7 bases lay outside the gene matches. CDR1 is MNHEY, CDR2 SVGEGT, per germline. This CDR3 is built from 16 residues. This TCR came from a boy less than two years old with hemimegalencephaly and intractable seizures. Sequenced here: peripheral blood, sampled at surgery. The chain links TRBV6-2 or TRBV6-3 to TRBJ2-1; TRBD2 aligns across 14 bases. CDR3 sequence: CASSSRGLAGVDEQFF. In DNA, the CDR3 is TGTGCCAGCAGTTCCCGGGGACTAGCGGGAGTTGATGAGCAGTTCTTC.